The 23 T cell receptor beta chains below were found in one sample sequenced in a study of T cells in Graves' hyperthyroidism and ophthalmopathy. TCR beta CDR3 region amplification was performed from RNA transcripts. Using the HTBI primer set, a first-round RT-PCR was run on the TCR CDR3. Via MiXCR, TCRdb re-called the multiplex PCR reads, giving one row per CDR3 protein. This table has about 320,000 distinct CDR3 sequences, around 17% appearing once. The material sequenced was blood. The receptors here all came from a man aged 25-45 years with Graves' hyperthyroidism.

This clonotype occurred a few times. The chain links TRBV20-1 to TRBJ1-2, with 9 nucleotides matching TRBD1. Per the germline V gene, CDR1 is DFQATT and CDR2 is SNEGSKA (reference sequence). Losses at the gene ends were 5 bases for V and 4 bases for J; bases not matched to a gene: 5. The CDR3 spans 13 residues. The CDR3 sequence is CSAYTGGRYGYTF. The CDR3 bases are TGCAGTGCTTACACAGGGGGCCGCTATGGCTACACCTTC.

This chain links TRBV19 with TRBJ1-2; D is unclear. There are 14 residues in the CDR3. V lost 8 bases and J lost 4, with 17 bases in between. Germline CDR1 and CDR2: LNHDA and SQIVND (reference sequence). CDR3 residues: CASRNIGTLYGYTF. The CDR3 coding sequence is TGTGCCAGTCGCAATATTGGCACCCTCTATGGCTACACCTTC.

The table lists this clonotype with many counts. The rearrangement links TRBV19 to TRBJ2-3; 10 nucleotides align to TRBD2. The J segment lost 3 bases and the V segment lost 9 bases, leaving 3 bases of the junction unmatched. CDR3 length: 13 residues. CDR1 and CDR2 from the germline V gene are LNHDA and SQIVND (reference sequence). The CDR3 DNA follows: TGTGCCAGCAGCGGGGGGGGAACAGATACGCAGTATTTT. Protein product: CASSGGGTDTQYF.

The chain couples TRBV28 to TRBJ2-2; D remains ambiguous. The CDR3 covers 15 residues. Looked up from germline, CDR1 is MDHEN and CDR2 is SYDVKM. Between the trimmed V and J ends, which lost 1 base and 3 bases, there was a span of 9 bases. In nucleotides, the CDR3 is TGTGCCAGCAGTTTATTCAGGAAACACACCGGGGAGCTGTTTTTT. This sequence encodes CASSLFRKHTGELFF.

V gene TRBV10-1 combines with J gene TRBJ2-2, with no clear D. This CDR3 spans 12 amino acids. Germline V lookup: CDR1 WNHNN, CDR2 SYGVQD (reference sequence). Trimming cost V 1 base and J 5 bases, with 2 bases left between them. The CDR3 bases are TGCGCCAGCAGTGAGTTAACCGGGGAGCTGTTTTTT. Amino acid sequence: CASSELTGELFF.

As concerns this clonotype: Since the CDR3 does not end with the conserved phenylalanine or tryptophan, this likely comes from a read error. The V call is TRBV19, the J call TRBJ2-4; 7 nucleotides align to TRBD2. Germline CDR1 and CDR2: LNHDA and SQIVND (reference sequence). V lost 7 bases, J lost 0 bases, and 9 bases stayed unmatched. This CDR3 has 16 amino acids. CDR3 in amino acids: CASIGAGGTAKNIQYS. The CDR3 DNA reads TGTGCCAGTATCGGGGCCGGGGGGACAGCCAAAAACATTCAGTACTCC.

This clonotype was observed at least ten times. V and J are TRBV5-1 and TRBJ2-3, with 9 bases fitting TRBD1. Germline assignment: CDR1 SGHRS and CDR2 YFSETQ. The CDR3 has 14 amino acids. Trimming cost V 5 bases and J 5 bases; bases outside gene matches: 6. CDR3 in amino acids: CASSTGQGKDTQYF. The CDR3 DNA sequence: TGCGCCAGCAGTACGGGACAGGGTAAAGATACGCAGTATTTT.

This clonotype was observed at least ten times. V and J are TRBV11-3 and TRBJ2-5; D may correspond to TRBD1 or TRBD2 (5 bases each). V dropped 5 bases and J dropped 4 bases, with 14 bases sitting between them. This CDR3 has 14 amino acids. Germline CDR1 SGHNT, CDR2 YENEEA. The CDR3 DNA reads TGTGCCAGCAGCCCGAGGGACGGCACAGAGACCCAGTACTTC. Residues: CASSPRDGTETQYF.

The chain combines TRBV4-1 with TRBJ1-2; the match to TRBD1 covers 9 bases. The CDR3 has 18 residues. V shed 0 bases, J shed 2 bases, and the junction held 10 bases outside the gene matches. The germline CDR1 and CDR2 sequences are MGHRA and YSYEKL. This CDR3 is CASSQDGGGTGPNYGYTF. The DNA for the CDR3 is TGCGCCAGCAGCCAAGATGGAGGAGGGACAGGGCCAAACTATGGCTACACCTTC.

This clonotype occurred many times. The chain combines TRBV7-8 with TRBJ1-5; tentative D call: TRBD1 (5 bases). This CDR3 has 18 residues. Germline assignment: CDR1 SGHVS and CDR2 FQNEAQ. V was shortened by 2 bases and J by 7 bases, with 24 bases between the two germline ends. The CDR3 sequence is CASSLTRTQRQFHQPQHF. The CDR3 region has the DNA TGTGCCAGCAGCTTAACCCGAACACAGAGACAGTTCCACCAGCCCCAGCATTTT. Variable domain in full (rest from reference TRBV7-8 and TRBJ1-5): GAGVSQSPRYKVAKRGQDVALRCDPISGHVSLFWYQQALGQGPEFLTYFQNEAQLDKSGLPSDRFFAERPEGSVSTLKIQRTQQEDSAVYLCASSLTRTQRQFHQPQHFGDGTRLSIL.

This clonotype was seen at least ten times. The CDR3 loop is CASSLPGTEQFF. CDR3 sequence (DNA): TGTGCCAGCAGCTTGCCCGGGACTGAGCAGTTCTTC. This chain links TRBV5-8 with TRBJ2-1; D possibly matches TRBD1 or TRBD2 (5 bases each). With 1 base removed from V and 9 bases from J, the gap between germline ends came to 8 bases. CDR3 size: 12 residues. Germline assignment: CDR1 SGHTS and CDR2 YDEGEE.

This clonotype has at least ten counts. The J gene is TRBJ2-1, the V gene TRBV6-6; D may be TRBD2 (5 bases). Germline CDR1 reads MNHNY; CDR2 reads SVGAGI (reference sequence). This CDR3 comprises 14 residues. The V gene lost 2 bases and the J gene lost 7 bases, with 12 bases spanning the gap. The CDR3 reads CASSYLSGGNEQFF. CDR3 bases: TGTGCCAGCAGTTACCTGAGCGGTGGTAATGAGCAGTTCTTC.

Turning to this clonotype: A read error is possible here, since a much larger clone lies one base away. The genes are TRBV11-2 and TRBJ1-6; D remains ambiguous. The CDR3 is made up of 12 amino acids. Germline CDR1 and CDR2: SGHAT and FQNNGV. The CDR3 reads CASSLFGSPLRF. CDR3 bases: TGTGCCAGCAGCTTATTTGGGTCACCCCTCCGCTTT. The full variable domain, in which reference TRBV11-2 and TRBJ1-6 provide the parts outside the CDR3, is EAGVAQSPRYKIIEKRQSVAFWCNPISGHATLYWYQQILGQGPKLLIQFQNNGVVDDSQLPKDRFSAERLKGVDSTLKIQPAKLEDSAVYLCASSLFGSPLRFGNGTRLTVT.

This clonotype was seen ten or more times. This chain connects TRBV12-3 or TRBV12-4 to TRBJ2-2; 9 bases map to TRBD1. V lost 6 bases and J lost 0; bases outside the gene matches: 2. This CDR3 has 15 amino acids. The CDR3 coding sequence is TGTGCCAGCAGCCGACAGGGGGCGAACACCGGGGAGCTGTTTTTT. Encoded protein: CASSRQGANTGELFF.

This clonotype was recorded at least ten times. The gene calls are TRBV3-1 and TRBJ2-3; D unclear. In germline, CDR1 is LGHDT, CDR2 YNNKEL (reference sequence). Trimming took off 4 bases at V and 2 bases at J, with 13 bases between the two ends. The CDR3 has 15 amino acids. CDR3 region: CASSPTFRVTDTQYF. The CDR3 DNA sequence: TGTGCCAGCAGCCCAACTTTTCGGGTCACAGATACGCAGTATTTT.

This chain uses TRBV19 with TRBJ1-5; no reliable D call. Germline CDR1 LNHDA, CDR2 SQIVND (reference sequence). The CDR3 length is 12 residues. The V end lost 3 bases, the J end lost 7 bases, and 7 bases lay between the germline ends. Written as DNA, the CDR3 is TGTGCCAGTAGTATCCCCGGGCAGCCCCAGCATTTT. This encodes CASSIPGQPQHF.

This clonotype was counted many times. The chain combines TRBV20-1 with TRBJ2-1, with a possible D match to TRBD1 (6 bases). The V and J ends lost 0 bases and 5 bases respectively, with 14 bases between them. Per the germline V gene, CDR1 is DFQATT and CDR2 is SNEGSKA (reference sequence). There are 15 residues in the CDR3. The CDR3 DNA reads as TGCAGTGCTAGAGATACCGACAGGCTGAACAATGAGCAGTTCTTC. Translating gives CSARDTDRLNNEQFF.

The table lists this clonotype with many counts. The chain employs TRBV6-1 and TRBJ2-1; 14 bases map to TRBD2. V lost 11 bases to trimming and J lost 10 bases; unmatched junction nucleotides: 10. The CDR3 sequence is 14 residues long. The germline CDR1 and CDR2 sequences are MNHNS and SASEGT. CDR3 amino acids: CAVRLAGGPGEQFF. CDR3 DNA sequence: TGTGCCGTCCGACTAGCGGGAGGGCCGGGGGAGCAGTTCTTC.

This clonotype has at least ten counts. The rearrangement links TRBV20-1 to TRBJ2-1; D is possibly TRBD1 (6 bases). Germline CDR1 DFQATT, CDR2 SNEGSKA (reference sequence). Trimming took off 1 base at V and 0 bases at J, with 13 bases between the two ends. The CDR3 runs to 16 residues. CDR3 residues: CSARGQGQSSYNEQFF. The CDR3 bases are TGCAGTGCTAGAGGCCAAGGACAGAGCTCCTACAATGAGCAGTTCTTC.

CDR3 residues: CASSLGGLTDGYTF. The DNA of the CDR3 is TGCGCCAGCAGCTTGGGGGGGCTGACTGATGGCTACACCTTC. V gene TRBV5-1 combines with J gene TRBJ1-2, with D maybe TRBD1 (6 bases). The length of the CDR3 is 14 residues. Trimming cost V 0 bases and J 6 bases, with 12 bases left between them. The V gene's germline CDR1 is SGHRS and CDR2 YFSETQ.

This clonotype was found a few times. The chain carries TRBV4-1 and TRBJ1-2, with D maybe TRBD1 (6 bases). Germline V lookup: CDR1 MGHRA, CDR2 YSYEKL. The CDR3 runs 14 residues. Trimming removed 1 base at V and 3 bases at J, with 9 bases between. DNA of the CDR3: TGCGCCAGCAGCCAAGGACAGGTTGACTATGGCTACACCTTC. Translated: CASSQGQVDYGYTF.

Ten or more counts support this clonotype. The V call is TRBV20-1, the J call TRBJ2-3, with 7 bases identical to TRBD2. After removal of 1 base from V and 5 bases from J, the junction contained 3 bases not matched to a gene. Germline CDR1 DFQATT, CDR2 SNEGSKA (reference sequence). CDR3 length: 13 amino acids. As DNA, the CDR3 is TGCAGTGCTAGAGTGGGGAGGGAAGATACGCAGTATTTT. As protein: CSARVGREDTQYF.

This clonotype has a count of ten or more. This sequence joins TRBV28 and TRBJ1-1; TRBD1 matches 8 bases. Trimming at V came to 4 bases and at J to 4 bases, leaving 8 bases not matched to a gene. Germline CDR1 is MDHEN and CDR2 is SYDVKM. This CDR3 contains 15 residues. The CDR3 protein is CASSSRGQGSTEAFF. CDR3 DNA: TGTGCCAGCAGTTCTCGAGGACAGGGAAGCACTGAAGCTTTCTTT.